These 23 T cell receptor beta chains originate from one sample sequenced in a study of T cell responses to AZD1222 COVID-19 vaccine. Assay: immunoSEQ multiplex PCR; the TCRdb copy retains only in-frame clones and omits some. The table shows 100,000 to 150,000 clones, with 80% to 90% occurring only once. The sample here was peripheral blood, taken on day 0 of AZD1222 vaccination. Receptor source: an adult in good health.

This clone was picked up a small number of times. V is TRBV7-9 and J is TRBJ1-2, with a tentative D call TRBD1 (5 bases). V lost 5 bases, J lost 8 bases, and 15 bases lay in between. This CDR3 has 13 residues. Germline CDR1 reads SEHNR; CDR2 reads FQNEAQ (reference sequence). CDR3: CASSRGTGLGYTF. CDR3 nucleotide sequence: TGTGCCAGCAGCAGGGGAACGGGTTTGGGCTACACCTTC. The full variable domain, its missing parts supplied by reference TRBV7-9 and TRBJ1-2, is DTGVSQNPRHKITKRGQNVTFRCDPISEHNRLYWYRQTLGQGPEFLTYFQNEAQLEKSRLLSDRFSAERPKGSFSTLEIQRTEQGDSAMYLCASSRGTGLGYTFGSGTRLTVV.

The chain recombines TRBV21-1 with TRBJ2-5; no DNA check was done on the table's D call, TRBD2. TRBV21-1 is termed a pseudogene. There are 16 residues in the CDR3. CDR3 amino acids: CASSTSDLQRGETQYF. DNA of the CDR3: TGTGCCAGCAGCACCTCGGACTTGCAAAGAGGAGAGACCCAGTACTTC.

This rearrangement joins TRBV11-2 to TRBJ2-1; 8 nucleotides align to TRBD2. Trimming at V came to 4 bases and at J to 3 bases, leaving 8 bases not matched to a gene. The CDR3 is 16 residues long. Germline lookup yields CDR1 SGHAT and CDR2 FQNNGV. CDR3 nucleotide sequence: TGTGCCAGCAGCTACAAACCTCTAGCGGGCTACAATGAGCAGTTCTTC. Protein: CASSYKPLAGYNEQFF.

The CDR3 DNA is TGTGCCAGCAGCTTGGGAGACAGGCTATCCTATGGCTACACCTTC. It encodes CASSLGDRLSYGYTF. The genes are TRBV5-5 and TRBJ1-2, with D maybe TRBD1 (6 bases). This CDR3 is 15 amino acids long. Trimming left V 0 bases short and J 4 bases short, with 13 bases between. The V gene's germline CDR1 is SGHKS and CDR2 YYEKEE (reference sequence).

In nucleotides, the CDR3 is TGTGCCAGCAGTGAAATGGTAGAACAGACACGCTACAATGAGCAGTTCTTC. It encodes CASSEMVEQTRYNEQFF. The J gene is TRBJ2-1, the V gene TRBV2; D remains unclear. Germline V CDR1 and CDR2: SNHLY, FYNNEI. Trimming pared 2 bases from V and 3 bases from J, leaving 17 bases between. The CDR3 totals 17 residues.

J is TRBJ1-3 and V is TRBV7-6, with D possibly TRBD1 on 6 matching bases. CDR3 length: 16 amino acids. V shed 5 bases and J shed 4 bases, with 18 bases lying between them. CDR1 and CDR2 from the germline V gene are SGHVS and FNYEAQ. As DNA, the CDR3 is TGTGCCAGCAGCCCGTTTCCGGGACAAGTAGGAAACACCATATATTTT. Protein: CASSPFPGQVGNTIYF.

The rearrangement uses TRBV11-2 and TRBJ1-5; TRBD1 agrees at 7 bases. V dropped 5 bases and J dropped 7; count of bases not matched to a gene: 5. Germline V CDR1 and CDR2: SGHAT, FQNNGV. The CDR3 length is 13 residues. The CDR3 bases are TGTGCCAGCAGCCTCCAGGGGGACCAGCCCCAGCATTTT. This translates into CASSLQGDQPQHF.

For the CDR3, the DNA is TGTGCCAGTAGTATGACCGGAGGGGGAACAGATACGCAGTATTTT. Amino acid sequence: CASSMTGGGTDTQYF. The gene calls are TRBV19 and TRBJ2-3; D tentatively fits TRBD1 or TRBD2 (6 bases each). The germline gives CDR1 LNHDA, CDR2 SQIVND (reference sequence). V was clipped by 3 bases and J by 3 bases, with 13 bases between them. The CDR3 length is 15 residues. Full variable domain (missing parts from reference TRBV19 and TRBJ2-3): DGGITQSPKYLFRKEGQNVTLSCEQNLNHDAMYWYRQDPGQGLRLIYYSQIVNDFQKGDIAEGYSVSREKKESFPLTVTSAQKNPTAFYLCASSMTGGGTDTQYFGPGTRLTVL.

This clone was counted between two and nine times. V and J are TRBV7-8 and TRBJ1-3; TRBD1 matches 8 bases. This CDR3 is built from 16 residues. Germline CDR1 SGHVS, CDR2 FQNEAQ. V shed 1 base and J 7 bases; nucleotides not matched to a gene: 9. The DNA for the CDR3 is TGTGCCAGCAGCTTAGGCGGCAGGGGGCTTGGGAACACCATATATTTT. It codes for CASSLGGRGLGNTIYF.

This chain joins TRBV3-1 (or the pseudogene TRBV3-2) and TRBJ2-7; 7 nucleotides line up with TRBD2. CDR1 LGHDT and CDR2 YNNKEL come from the germline V gene (reference sequence). Trimming took 4 bases from V and 2 from J; bases not matched to a gene: 8. The CDR3 has 15 amino acids. CDR3 nucleotides: TGTGCCAGCAGCCGGCCCATGGGAGGGACCTACGAGCAGTACTTC. It translates to CASSRPMGGTYEQYF.

This rearrangement joins TRBV5-8 to TRBJ2-4; the D gene could be TRBD1 or TRBD2 (6 bases each). The CDR3 loop spans 12 amino acids. The V and J ends lost 0 bases and 14 bases respectively, with 12 bases between them. Germline V gives CDR1 SGHTS, CDR2 YDEGEE. CDR3 bases: TGTGCCAGCAGCTTGGCCAACGGGGGCGAGTACTTC. Translating it yields CASSLANGGEYF.

This clone rates as medium-sized. The genes are TRBV7-9 and TRBJ1-1, with a tentative D call TRBD1 (5 bases). The CDR3 runs 14 residues. Deletions cut 4 bases from V and 4 bases from J, with 13 bases between. The germline gives CDR1 SEHNR, CDR2 FQNEAQ (reference sequence). The CDR3 DNA reads as TGTGCCAGCAGCTCCGGGACCTTGGGCACTGAAGCTTTCTTT. This codes for CASSSGTLGTEAFF.

The gene calls are TRBV11-2 and TRBJ1-1; TRBD1 is a possible D gene (5 bases). The CDR3 totals 14 residues. Deletions cut 2 bases from V and 4 bases from J, with 11 bases between. Germline V gene lookup returns CDR1 SGHAT and CDR2 FQNNGV. In nucleotides, the CDR3 is TGTGCCAGCAGCTTACGCCAGGGAGGCACTGAAGCTTTCTTT. It codes for CASSLRQGGTEAFF.

This clone was seen a handful of times. V gene TRBV5-6 combines with J gene TRBJ1-1; D might be TRBD1 (6 bases). Germline CDR1 and CDR2: SGHDT and YYEEEE. This CDR3 has 15 amino acids. Trimming cost V 4 bases and J 6 bases, with 19 bases left between them. CDR3 nucleotides: TGTGCCAGCAGCCCAACGGGGGCAGGGAATTCTGAAGCTTTCTTT. Protein product: CASSPTGAGNSEAFF.

The chain joins TRBV4-2 to TRBJ1-5; TRBD1 matches at 9 bases. The V gene's germline CDR1 is LGHNA and CDR2 YNFKEQ. J gave up 7 bases and V 4 bases, and 5 bases lay outside the gene matches. CDR3 size: 14 residues. The CDR3 spells CASSPDRGRQPQHF. The CDR3 coding sequence is TGTGCCAGCAGCCCCGACAGGGGGAGGCAGCCCCAGCATTTT.

The genes are TRBV12-3 or TRBV12-4 and TRBJ2-1, with TRBD2 identical over 7 bases. The CDR3 has 13 amino acids. V lost 5 bases to trimming and J lost 7 bases; unmatched junction nucleotides: 5. Written as DNA, the CDR3 is TGTGCCAGCAGTCCGCGACTAGCAAATGAGCAGTTCTTC. Translated, it gives CASSPRLANEQFF.

The rearrangement joins TRBV7-2 to TRBJ2-5; D perhaps matches TRBD1 (5 bases). The V end was cut by 4 bases, the J end by 5 bases, with 17 bases between. The CDR3 consists of 15 residues. Germline assignment: CDR1 SGHTA and CDR2 FQGNSA. The CDR3: CASSSSGNLRETQYF. The CDR3 DNA follows: TGTGCCAGCAGCTCCTCAGGGAATTTACGGGAGACCCAGTACTTC.

The chain joins TRBV19 to TRBJ1-5; D uncertain. Germline V gene lookup returns CDR1 LNHDA and CDR2 SQIVND (reference sequence). The V gene lost 3 bases and the J gene lost 3 bases, with 12 bases spanning the gap. This CDR3 is built from 15 residues. The CDR3 bases are TGTGCCAGTAGTATGTCTGGGATTCTCAATCAGCCCCAGCATTTT. Translating gives CASSMSGILNQPQHF.

V usage is TRBV11-2 and J usage is TRBJ2-7; no clear D gene. Germline-derived CDR1 and CDR2 are SGHAT and FQNNGV. Trimming took off 1 base at V and 6 bases at J, with 4 bases between the two ends. This CDR3 region has 11 residues. CDR3 DNA: TGTGCCAGCAGCTTAGGTCCCGAGCAGTACTTC. Amino acids: CASSLGPEQYF.

CDR3 loop: CASSPGQVSNQPQHF. DNA of the CDR3: TGTGCCAGCAGTCCCGGACAGGTGAGCAATCAGCCCCAGCATTTT. The rearrangement uses TRBV6-2 or TRBV6-3 and TRBJ1-5; TRBD1 matches at 7 bases. This CDR3 contains 15 residues. CDR1 and CDR2 (germline): MNHEY, SVGEGT. V shed 5 bases, J shed 1 base, and the junction held 5 bases outside the gene matches.

The CDR3 DNA reads TGCGCCAGCAGTGGACAGGGGTTAGAGACCCAGTACTTC. This sequence encodes CASSGQGLETQYF. The V gene is TRBV5-1, the J gene TRBJ2-5, with 9 bases lining up with TRBD1. With V trimmed by 5 bases and J by 4 bases, 3 bases remained unmatched. The CDR3 length is 13 residues. Germline CDR1 and CDR2: SGHRS and YFSETQ.

This clone was recorded once. The CDR3 reads CASGGQGPCNQPQHF. The DNA for the CDR3 is TGTGCCAGCGGCGGCCAGGGACCGTGCAATCAGCCCCAGCATTTT. This chain connects TRBV25-1 to TRBJ1-5, with a possible D match to TRBD1 (5 bases). V was shortened by 8 bases and J by 2 bases, with 16 bases between the two germline ends. This CDR3 has 15 residues. Germline V gives CDR1 MGHDK, CDR2 SYGVNS.

CDR3 amino acids: CASSPRLADTQYF. As DNA, the CDR3 is TGTGCCAGCAGCCCAAGACTAGCAGATACGCAGTATTTT. The chain combines TRBV11-2 with TRBJ2-3, with D possibly being TRBD2 (6 bases). Germline V gene lookup returns CDR1 SGHAT and CDR2 FQNNGV. The length of the CDR3 is 13 residues. V was clipped by 5 bases and J by 4 bases, with 10 bases between them.